Below are 17 T cell receptor beta chains sequenced from a single sample in a study of CD8 T cells in ankylosing spondylitis. Findings and limits, study-wide: Ankylosing spondylitis blood appeared to carry a characteristic TCR beta motif of roughly 8 highly homologous variants.

Which antigens these TCRs recognize remains unknown. Via MiXCR, TCRdb re-called the 5' RACE reads, giving one row per CDR3 protein. The table has a few hundred thousand distinct CDR3 sequences, about a fifth seen once; the top ten hold 16%. The sample comprised blood, either unsorted or a sorted T cell fraction (not recorded which). Receptors originate from a male donor with ankylosing spondylitis.

The chain joins TRBV29-1 to TRBJ1-3; no definite D call. This CDR3 has 12 amino acids. Trimming removed 7 bases at V and 0 bases at J, with 7 bases between. Germline-derived CDR1 and CDR2 are SQVTM and ANQGSEA. CDR3 region: CSGGISGNTIYF. The CDR3 bases are TGCAGCGGTGGGATCTCTGGAAACACCATATATTTT.

This clonotype showed up just a few times. The rearrangement links TRBV7-2 to TRBJ2-5; 9 bases align to TRBD1. The CDR3 spans 15 residues. Germline V lookup: CDR1 SGHTA, CDR2 FQGNSA. V shed 2 bases and J 5 bases; nucleotides not matched to a gene: 6. CDR3 sequence reads: CASSLRQGGVETQYF. CDR3 nucleotides: TGTGCCAGCAGCTTACGACAGGGGGGAGTGGAGACCCAGTACTTC.

The J gene is TRBJ2-7, the V gene TRBV20-1; TRBD2 agrees at 12 bases. J gave up 8 bases and V 3 bases, and 14 bases lay outside the gene matches. The germline gives CDR1 DFQATT, CDR2 SNEGSKA (reference sequence). The CDR3 runs 16 residues. CDR3 sequence reads: CSARVTSGSGVRQQYF. As DNA, the CDR3 is TGCAGTGCTAGGGTGACTAGCGGGAGTGGAGTACGGCAGCAGTACTTC.

This clonotype was seen at least ten times. CDR3 residues: CASSYGPRNTIYF. CDR3 DNA: TGTGCCAGCAGTTACGGACCGCGAAACACCATATATTTT. This chain connects TRBV6-5 to TRBJ1-3; D gene ambiguous. The CDR3 is made up of 13 amino acids. Deletions cut 2 bases from V and 5 bases from J, with 7 bases between. Germline CDR1 is MNHEY and CDR2 is SVGAGI.

The chain is built from TRBV29-1 and TRBJ1-2, with unresolved D. V lost 1 base and J lost 5, with 14 bases in between. CDR3 length: 14 residues. From germline, CDR1 is SQVTM and CDR2 ANQGSEA. The DNA for the CDR3 is TGCAGCGTTGAAGTCGGCGGGATCGGATATGGCTACACCTTC. Its translation is CSVEVGGIGYGYTF.

The V gene is TRBV9, the J gene TRBJ1-1; D is perhaps TRBD1 (6 bases). This CDR3 contains 15 residues. Germline V CDR1 and CDR2: SGDLS, YYNGEE. V lost 3 bases and J 3 bases, leaving 15 bases between the germline ends. In DNA form, the CDR3 reads TGTGCCAGCAGCGCCCAACAGGGCAAGTACACTGAAGCTTTCTTT. Translation: CASSAQQGKYTEAFF. Based on the CDR3 plus reference TRBV9 and TRBJ1-1, the full variable domain is DSGVTQTPKHLITATGQRVTLRCSPRSGDLSVYWYQQSLDQGLQFLIQYYNGEERAKGNILERFSAQQFPDLHSELNLSSLELGDSALYFCASSAQQGKYTEAFFGQGTRLTVV.

This clonotype was counted between two and nine times. V and J are TRBV5-5 and TRBJ2-7, with D possibly called TRBD1 or TRBD2 (6 bases each). Between the trimmed V and J ends, which lost 0 bases and 6 bases, there was a span of 16 bases. This CDR3 comprises 15 residues. CDR1 and CDR2 from the germline V gene are SGHKS and YYEKEE (reference sequence). The DNA of the CDR3 is TGTGCCAGCAGCTTGGTTGGCAGGGGAGGATTCGAGCAGTACTTC. Translated: CASSLVGRGGFEQYF.

This clonotype was observed a handful of times. The CDR3 reads CASSFRGDEGNEQFF. CDR3 in DNA: TGCGCCAGCAGTTTTAGGGGGGATGAGGGAAATGAGCAGTTCTTC. The chain recombines TRBV5-1 with TRBJ2-1; the D gene could be TRBD1 or TRBD2 (6 bases each). Germline CDR1 is SGHRS and CDR2 is YFSETQ. There are 15 residues in the CDR3. Trimming took 5 bases from V and 7 from J, leaving 19 bases between them. Supplemented by reference TRBV5-1 and TRBJ2-1, the full variable domain reads KAGVTQTPRYLIKTRGQQVTLSCSPISGHRSVSWYQQTPGQGLQFLFEYFSETQRNKGNFPGRFSGRQFSNSRSEMNVSTLELGDSALYLCASSFRGDEGNEQFFGPGTRLTVL.

This clonotype was observed at least ten times. The V call is TRBV20-1, the J call TRBJ2-3; 13 nucleotides align to TRBD2. The ends lost 6 bases at V and 1 base at J; junction bases unmatched: 7. Germline V gene lookup returns CDR1 DFQATT and CDR2 SNEGSKA (reference sequence). The CDR3 contains 16 residues. CDR3 loop: CSAGTSGIGGTDTQYF. The CDR3 DNA is TGCAGTGCAGGGACTAGCGGGATAGGAGGCACAGATACGCAGTATTTT.

The chain joins TRBV2 to TRBJ1-1; TRBD1 matches at 11 bases. Germline CDR1 reads SNHLY; CDR2 reads FYNNEI. V lost 4 bases to trimming and J lost 3 bases; unmatched junction nucleotides: 10. This CDR3 contains 17 residues. This CDR3 is CASSAQTGQGAHTEAFF. The CDR3 region has the DNA TGTGCCAGCAGTGCCCAAACCGGACAGGGGGCACACACTGAAGCTTTCTTT.

V gene TRBV18 combines with J gene TRBJ2-5, with D perhaps TRBD2 (6 bases). This CDR3 is 15 amino acids long. Germline CDR1 KGHSH, CDR2 LQKENI. V lost 6 bases and J 5 bases, leaving 19 bases between the germline ends. Here the CDR3 reads CASSNSDYFRETQYF. The CDR3 DNA reads TGTGCCAGCTCGAACTCGGACTACTTTCGGGAGACCCAGTACTTC.

The gene calls are TRBV20-1 and TRBJ2-1; D is perhaps TRBD1 (6 bases). V shed 5 bases and J shed 4 bases, with 12 bases lying between them. CDR3 length: 13 amino acids. CDR1 is DFQATT, CDR2 SNEGSKA, per germline (reference sequence). This CDR3 is CSAPGTSYNEQFF. In DNA, the CDR3 is TGCAGTGCTCCCGGGACAAGTTACAATGAGCAGTTCTTC.

This chain links TRBV3-1 with TRBJ2-4; possible D gene TRBD2, 6 bases. Germline lookup yields CDR1 LGHDT and CDR2 YNNKEL (reference sequence). This CDR3 has 15 amino acids. The V end lost 0 bases, the J end lost 7 bases, and 13 bases lay between the germline ends. The CDR3 region is CASSQDTGVWNIQYF. CDR3 DNA: TGTGCCAGCAGCCAAGATACGGGAGTTTGGAACATTCAGTACTTC.

V and J are TRBV3-1 and TRBJ2-1, with 7 bases that match TRBD2. From germline, CDR1 is LGHDT and CDR2 YNNKEL (reference sequence). The V segment lost 1 base and the J segment 14 bases; nucleotides outside the gene matches: 8. The length of the CDR3 is 13 residues. The DNA for the CDR3 is TGTGCCAGCAGCCAAGGAGAGGGGAGGGCCAAGTTCTTC. Protein product: CASSQGEGRAKFF.

The chain links TRBV20-1 to TRBJ1-4; 7 bases are shared with TRBD1. Germline CDR1 reads DFQATT; CDR2 reads SNEGSKA (reference sequence). The V and J ends lost 0 bases and 5 bases, in that order; junction bases with no gene match: 9. The CDR3 runs to 16 residues. The CDR3: CSARDPRGGSNEKLFF. The CDR3 nucleotides are TGCAGTGCTAGAGATCCGAGAGGGGGCTCCAATGAAAAACTGTTTTTT.

This clonotype was counted at least ten times. The CDR3 nucleotides read TGCAGCGTTTCCGGACCTAACTACGAGCAGTACTTC. Translating gives CSVSGPNYEQYF. The V gene is TRBV29-1, the J gene TRBJ2-7, with D unclear. Between the trimmed V and J ends, which lost 5 bases and 3 bases, there was a span of 11 bases. Per germline, CDR1 SQVTM and CDR2 ANQGSEA. CDR3 length: 12 amino acids.

This clonotype was found many times. The chain links TRBV12-3 or TRBV12-4 to TRBJ2-3; D gene ambiguous. Trimming took off 2 bases at V and 2 bases at J, with 20 bases between the two ends. The length of the CDR3 is 18 residues. This CDR3 reads CASSLSRTWTAHTDTQYF. In DNA, the CDR3 is TGTGCCAGCAGTTTATCCCGTACGTGGACGGCTCACACAGATACGCAGTATTTT.